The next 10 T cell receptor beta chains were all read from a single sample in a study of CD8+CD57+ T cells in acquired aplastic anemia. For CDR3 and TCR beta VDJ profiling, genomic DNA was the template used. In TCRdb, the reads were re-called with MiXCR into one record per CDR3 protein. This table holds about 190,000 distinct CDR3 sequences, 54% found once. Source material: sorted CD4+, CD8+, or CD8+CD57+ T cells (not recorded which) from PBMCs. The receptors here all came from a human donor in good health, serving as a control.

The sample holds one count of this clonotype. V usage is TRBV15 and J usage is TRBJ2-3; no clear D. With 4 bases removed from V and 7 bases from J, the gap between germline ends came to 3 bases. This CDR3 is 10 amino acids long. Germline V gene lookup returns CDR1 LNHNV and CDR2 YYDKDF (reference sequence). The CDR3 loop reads CATSTHTQYF. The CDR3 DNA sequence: TGTGCCACCAGCACTCATACGCAGTATTTT.

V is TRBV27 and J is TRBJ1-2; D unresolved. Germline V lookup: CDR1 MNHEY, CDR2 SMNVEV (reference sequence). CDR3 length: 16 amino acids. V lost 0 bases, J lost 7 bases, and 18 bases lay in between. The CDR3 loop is CASSLSGDVSYAGYTF. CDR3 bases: TGTGCCAGCAGTTTATCCGGGGATGTGAGTTACGCTGGCTACACCTTC.

CDR3 residues: CASSQERAYEGGISYEQYF. The DNA of the CDR3 is TGCGCCAGCAGCCAAGAACGTGCCTACGAGGGTGGAATTTCCTACGAGCAGTACTTC. The gene calls are TRBV4-1 and TRBJ2-7, with D possibly matching TRBD2 (5 bases). The germline V and J ends were trimmed by 0 bases and 1 base, with 22 bases remaining between them. The CDR3 spans 19 residues. Germline V gene data show CDR1 as MGHRA and CDR2 as YSYEKL.

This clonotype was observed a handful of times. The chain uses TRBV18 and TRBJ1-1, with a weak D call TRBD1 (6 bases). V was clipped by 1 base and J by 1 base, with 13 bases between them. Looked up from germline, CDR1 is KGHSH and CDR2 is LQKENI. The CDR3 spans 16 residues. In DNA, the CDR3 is TGTGCCAGCTCACCACTAGGTCAGGGGTCGAACACTGAAGCTTTCTTT. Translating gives CASSPLGQGSNTEAFF.

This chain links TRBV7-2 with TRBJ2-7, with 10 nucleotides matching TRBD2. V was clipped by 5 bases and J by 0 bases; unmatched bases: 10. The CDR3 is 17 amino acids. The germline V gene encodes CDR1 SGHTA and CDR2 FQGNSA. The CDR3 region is CASSQALAGASSYEQYF. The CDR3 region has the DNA TGTGCCAGCAGCCAAGCGCTAGCGGGGGCTAGCTCCTACGAGCAGTACTTC.

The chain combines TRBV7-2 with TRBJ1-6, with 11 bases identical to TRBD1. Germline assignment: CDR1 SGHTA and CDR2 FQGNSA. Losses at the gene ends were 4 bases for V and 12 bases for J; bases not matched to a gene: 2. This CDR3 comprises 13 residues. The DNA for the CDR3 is TGTGCCAGCAGCTGGGGGACAGGGGGACCCCTCCACTTT. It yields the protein CASSWGTGGPLHF.

DNA of the CDR3: TGCAGTGCTAGAAGTCACAACAGACAGGGTGATGGCTACACCTTC. Protein product: CSARSHNRQGDGYTF. The gene calls are TRBV20-1 and TRBJ1-2; 7 nucleotides agree with TRBD1. V shed 2 bases, J shed 6 bases, and the junction held 12 bases outside the gene matches. CDR3 length equals 15 residues. From germline, CDR1 is DFQATT and CDR2 SNEGSKA (reference sequence).

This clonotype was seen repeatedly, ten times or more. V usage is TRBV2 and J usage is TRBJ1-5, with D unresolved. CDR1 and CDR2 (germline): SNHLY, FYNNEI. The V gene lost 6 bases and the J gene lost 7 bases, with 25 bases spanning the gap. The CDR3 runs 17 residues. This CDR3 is CASSEPSRSGQDQPQHF. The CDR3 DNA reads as TGTGCCAGCAGCGAACCCTCCCGATCTGGGCAAGACCAGCCCCAGCATTTT.

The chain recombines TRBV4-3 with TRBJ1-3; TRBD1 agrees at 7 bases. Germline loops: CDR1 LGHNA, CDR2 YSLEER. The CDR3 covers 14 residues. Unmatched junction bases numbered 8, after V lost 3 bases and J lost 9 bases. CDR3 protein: CASSQMTGIGTIYF. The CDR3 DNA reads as TGCGCCAGCAGCCAGATGACAGGGATCGGCACCATATATTTT.

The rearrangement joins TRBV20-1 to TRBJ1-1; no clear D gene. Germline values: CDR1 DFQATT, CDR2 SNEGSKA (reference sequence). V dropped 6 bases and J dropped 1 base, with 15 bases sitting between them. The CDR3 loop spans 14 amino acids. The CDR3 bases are TGCAGTGCGAGACATGGGAATGAGAACACTGAAGCTTTCTTT. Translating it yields CSARHGNENTEAFF.